These T cell receptor beta chains were read from a single sample in a study of lymphopenia after photon versus proton radiotherapy. Sequencing used immunoSEQ multiplex PCR; TCRdb keeps in-frame clones, though not all of them. The repertoire holds tens of thousands of clones, roughly 90% seen once, with more than 15% in the top ten. Material: peripheral blood, obtained from a patient treated with photon-based radiotherapy. Receptors originate from a woman between 40 and 50 years old with cholangiocarcinoma. Both conserved end residues are part of each CDR3. D genes are given only for firm matches. Size is stated for part of the rows, as once, few or many counts, or as a class when the clone is expanded.

j_call | d_call | v_call | clone_size | cdr3_nt | cdr3_aa
TRBJ1-5 | TRBD1 | TRBV28 | . | TGTGCCAGCAGAAAGGGGACAGTAAATCAGCCCCAGCATTTT | CASRKGTVNQPQHF
TRBJ2-7 | TRBD1 | TRBV5-1 | . | TGCGCCAGCAGCTGGGGTGGGACAGGTAGCTCCTACGAGCAGTACTTC | CASSWGGTGSSYEQYF
TRBJ1-1 | . | TRBV6-5 | . | TGTGCCAGCAGTTACTCTGTGCGGGGCCAGTCGGCTTTCTTT | CASSYSVRGQSAFF
TRBJ2-5 | TRBD2 | TRBV10-1 | . | TGCGCCAGCAGTAGCGGGGGCCTAACCGGGGAGACCCAGTACTTC | CASSSGGLTGETQYF
TRBJ1-5 | . | TRBV19 | . | TGTGCCAGTAGTATACGATTCCGGGTGCCAAATCAGCCCCAGCATTTT | CASSIRFRVPNQPQHF
TRBJ2-7 | TRBD2 | TRBV28 | . | TGTGCCAGCAGTACTCCTAGCGGGAGGCGCTACGAGCAGTACTTC | CASSTPSGRRYEQYF
TRBJ2-5 | . | TRBV6-5 | . | TGTGCCAGCACCCACCCTGGGGAGACCCAGTACTTC | CASTHPGETQYF
TRBJ2-5 | . | TRBV11-2 | . | TGTGCCAGCAGCCCCAGGGGGGTCGAGACCCAGTACTTC | CASSPRGVETQYF
TRBJ2-1 | . | TRBV11-3 | . | TGTGCCAGCAGCTTATCCGGCGGATCCGTTTACAATGAGCAGTTCTTC | CASSLSGGSVYNEQFF
TRBJ2-7 | TRBD1 | TRBV6-5 | once | TGTGCCAGCGAGAGAAGACAGGGGGCGCTTCGCGAGCAGTACTTC | CASERRQGALREQYF
TRBJ2-6 | . | TRBV11-2 | once | TGTGCCAGCAGCTTAGTGGGTGTTTTAGGGACCGCTGGGGCCAACGTCCTGACTTTC | CASSLVGVLGTAGANVLTF
TRBJ1-2 | . | TRBV27 | . | TGTGCCAGCAGCCCCACGGGGGTCCTCTATGGCTACACCTTC | CASSPTGVLYGYTF
TRBJ1-1 | . | TRBV6-5 | . | TGTGCCAGCAGTTACGGCAAGAACACTGAAGCTTTCTTT | CASSYGKNTEAFF
TRBJ1-1 | . | TRBV5-1 | once | TGCGCCAGCACCACGGGCACTGAAGCTTTCTTT | CASTTGTEAFF
TRBJ2-7 | . | TRBV5-8 | . | TGTGCCAGCAGCCCCCAGGGGCGGGAGCAGTACTTC | CASSPQGREQYF
TRBJ2-7 | . | TRBV27 | . | TGTGCCAGCCCGGCCCCCGGGCAGGCCAATTCCTACGAGCAGTACTTC | CASPAPGQANSYEQYF
TRBJ1-5 | . | TRBV27 | . | TGTGCCAGCAGCCGGGAGTATAGCAATCAGCCCCAGCATTTT | CASSREYSNQPQHF
TRBJ2-7 | . | TRBV4-3 | . | TGCGCCAGCAGCCAAGAACAGGGATCCCACGAGCAGTACTTC | CASSQEQGSHEQYF
TRBJ2-1 | . | TRBV5-1 | . | TGCGCCAGCACCACCGACGGCAGCTCCTACAATGAGCAGTTCTTC | CASTTDGSSYNEQFF
TRBJ2-1 | TRBD1 | TRBV28 | once | TGTGCCAGCAGTACTCTGACAGGGGGGGTGAGCAATGAGCAGTTCTTC | CASSTLTGGVSNEQFF
TRBJ2-1 | . | TRBV19 | . | TGTGCCAGTAGTATAGTAAGTATTAAGGATGAGCAGTTCTTC | CASSIVSIKDEQFF
TRBJ1-2 | . | TRBV6-5 | . | TGTGCCAGCAAGGGGTATGGCTACACCTTC | CASKGYGYTF
TRBJ2-7 | . | TRBV28 | once | TGTGCCAGCACCTATGGGGTTGGGCTCTGGGAGCAGTACTTC | CASTYGVGLWEQYF
TRBJ1-5 | . | TRBV9 | . | TGTGCCAGCAGCGTCCTCGGCGAAGTTAATCAGCCCCAGCATTTT | CASSVLGEVNQPQHF
TRBJ1-2 | TRBD1 | TRBV7-9 | . | TGTGCCAGCAGCCCGAGACAGGGGGCCAGCTATGGCTACACCTTC | CASSPRQGASYGYTF
TRBJ2-1 | . | TRBV5-1 | . | TGCGCCAGCAGCTTGGACCCGGACGGGTACAATGAGCAGTTCTTC | CASSLDPDGYNEQFF
TRBJ2-2 | TRBD1 | TRBV15 | . | TGTGCCACCAGCAGAGTTCCCAGGGGGAGGAACACCGGGGAGCTGTTTTTT | CATSRVPRGRNTGELFF
TRBJ1-6 | . | TRBV2 | once | TGTGCCAGCAGTGAAGAGATTAATTCACCCCTCCACTTT | CASSEEINSPLHF
TRBJ1-5 | . | TRBV2 | . | TGTGCCAGCAGTGTTTGGAAGAGTGGCAATCAGCCCCAGCATTTT | CASSVWKSGNQPQHF
TRBJ2-3 | . | TRBV15 | . | TGTGCCACCAGCAGAGATCAGGTGGCGGGGAACCCTGGAGATACGCAGTATTTT | CATSRDQVAGNPGDTQYF
TRBJ2-1 | . | TRBV11-2 | . | TGTGCCAGCAGCTTAAGGGGGAGAGGGGCCCTGATCTACAATGAGCAGTTCTTC | CASSLRGRGALIYNEQFF
TRBJ2-1 | . | TRBV20-1 | . | TGCAGTGCCAGGGACGCCGCCCGGATTTTCTTC | CSARDAARIFF
TRBJ1-2 | TRBD1 | TRBV5-5 | . | TGTGCCAGCAGCGGGACAGGCCTCTATGTAGTCGGCTACACCTTC | CASSGTGLYVVGYTF
TRBJ2-3 | . | TRBV5-1 | . | TGCGCCAGCAGCTGGCCCGCGGATACGCAGTATTTT | CASSWPADTQYF
TRBJ2-1 | TRBD1 | TRBV15 | . | TGTGCCACCAGCAGAGATCGGACAGGGAACAATGAGCAGTTCTTC | CATSRDRTGNNEQFF
TRBJ2-7 | TRBD2 | TRBV28 | . | TGTGCCAGCAGTCCAGGACTAGCGGGTAATCTTCCCCACGAGCAGTACTTC | CASSPGLAGNLPHEQYF
TRBJ1-1 | . | TRBV19 | . | TGTGCCAGTAGTATTGTCAGTTTGAACACTGAAGCTTTCTTT | CASSIVSLNTEAFF
TRBJ1-1 | . | TRBV9 | once | TGTGCCAGCAGCGTAACAGGTAAATTGAACACTGAAGCTTTCTTT | CASSVTGKLNTEAFF
TRBJ2-5 | TRBD2 | TRBV12-5 | . | TGTGCTAGTGGTTTGCCCCTCGGGGGGGGAGAGACCCAGTACTTC | CASGLPLGGGETQYF
TRBJ1-5 | . | TRBV25-1 | . | TGTGCCAGCAGTCACTCTGGCGTCAATCAGCCCCAGCATTTT | CASSHSGVNQPQHF
TRBJ2-2 | TRBD1 | TRBV5-1 | . | TGCGCCAGCAGCCCCTTGACAGGGATCGGCCCCGGGGAGCTGTTTTTT | CASSPLTGIGPGELFF
TRBJ1-1 | . | TRBV5-1 | . | TGCGCCAGCAGCTGGGGGCCTGGGGTTCCGAACACTGAAGCTTTCTTT | CASSWGPGVPNTEAFF
TRBJ2-3 | . | TRBV28 | . | TGTGCCAGCAGTAGCGGGCCTCTCACAGATACGCAGTATTTT | CASSSGPLTDTQYF
TRBJ2-7 | . | TRBV29-1 | . | TGCAGCGTTGATGGTGGTACCCTTGGCTACGAGCAGTACTTC | CSVDGGTLGYEQYF
TRBJ2-5 | . | TRBV5-6 | . | TGTGCCAGCAGCCATAGATCAGGGGCGGGTAGGGAGACCCAGTACTTC | CASSHRSGAGRETQYF
TRBJ2-7 | TRBD2 | TRBV4-1 | . | TGCGCCAGCAGCCACCTAACTCCGGGACTAGCGCAGGAGCAGTACTTC | CASSHLTPGLAQEQYF
TRBJ1-1 | . | TRBV27 | . | TGTGCCAGCAGTTTATACAGGGTGAAGAACACTGAAGCTTTCTTT | CASSLYRVKNTEAFF
TRBJ1-4 | TRBD1 | TRBV19 | . | TGTGCCAGTAGTACCCCCCGGGCAGGGGGAGAAAAACTGTTTTTT | CASSTPRAGGEKLFF
TRBJ1-1 | TRBD1 | TRBV19 | . | TGTGCCAGTAGTATATGGGGGACAGGTACCACTGAAGCTTTCTTT | CASSIWGTGTTEAFF
TRBJ2-1 | . | TRBV5-1 | . | TGCGCCAGCAGCTCACTCGAGCGTCCCTACAATGAGCAGTTCTTC | CASSSLERPYNEQFF
TRBJ2-5 | TRBD1 | TRBV29-1 | . | TGCAGCGCCGGACAGGGGATGAGGGAGCAGTACTTC | CSAGQGMREQYF
TRBJ2-7 | . | TRBV5-8 | . | TGTGCCAGCAGCCTCGGATGGACCAGCTACGAGCAGTACTTC | CASSLGWTSYEQYF